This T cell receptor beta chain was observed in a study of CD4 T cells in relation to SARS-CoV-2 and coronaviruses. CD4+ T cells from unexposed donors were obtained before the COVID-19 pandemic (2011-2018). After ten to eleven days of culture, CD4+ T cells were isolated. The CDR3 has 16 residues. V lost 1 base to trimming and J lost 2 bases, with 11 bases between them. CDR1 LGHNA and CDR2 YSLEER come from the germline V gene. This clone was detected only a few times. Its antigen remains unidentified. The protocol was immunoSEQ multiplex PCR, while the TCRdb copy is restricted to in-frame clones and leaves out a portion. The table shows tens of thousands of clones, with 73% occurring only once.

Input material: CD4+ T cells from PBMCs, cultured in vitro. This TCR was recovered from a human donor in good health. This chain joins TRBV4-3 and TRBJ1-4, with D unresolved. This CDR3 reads CASSQGERTTNEKLFF. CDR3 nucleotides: TGCGCCAGCAGCCAAGGGGAACGGACGACTAATGAAAAACTGTTTTTT.